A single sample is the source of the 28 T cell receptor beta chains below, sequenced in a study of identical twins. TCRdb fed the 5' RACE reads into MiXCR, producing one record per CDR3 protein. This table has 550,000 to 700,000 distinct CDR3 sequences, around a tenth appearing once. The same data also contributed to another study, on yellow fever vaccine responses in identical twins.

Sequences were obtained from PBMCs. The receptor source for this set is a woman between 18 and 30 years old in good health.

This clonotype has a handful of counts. The CDR3 DNA follows: TGCGCCAGCAGCTTGGTCGGGGCCTTGGGGGAGACCCAGTACTTC. Translation: CASSLVGALGETQYF. This chain joins TRBV5-1 and TRBJ2-5, with D perhaps matching TRBD1 or TRBD2 (5 bases each). Germline V gives CDR1 SGHRS, CDR2 YFSETQ. This CDR3 region has 15 residues. Deletions cut 0 bases from V and 5 bases from J, with 14 bases between.

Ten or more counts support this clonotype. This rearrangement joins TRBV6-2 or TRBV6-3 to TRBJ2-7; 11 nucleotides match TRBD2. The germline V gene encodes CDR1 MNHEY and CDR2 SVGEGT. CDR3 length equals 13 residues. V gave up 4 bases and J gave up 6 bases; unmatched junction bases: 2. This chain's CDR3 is CASSSLAGGEQYF. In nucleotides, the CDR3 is TGTGCCAGCAGTTCTCTAGCGGGAGGCGAGCAGTACTTC.

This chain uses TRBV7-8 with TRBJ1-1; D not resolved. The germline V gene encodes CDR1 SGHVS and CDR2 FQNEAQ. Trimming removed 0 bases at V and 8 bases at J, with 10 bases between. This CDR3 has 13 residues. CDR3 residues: CASSLARNLEAFF. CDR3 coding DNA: TGTGCCAGCAGCTTAGCAAGGAATTTGGAAGCTTTCTTT.

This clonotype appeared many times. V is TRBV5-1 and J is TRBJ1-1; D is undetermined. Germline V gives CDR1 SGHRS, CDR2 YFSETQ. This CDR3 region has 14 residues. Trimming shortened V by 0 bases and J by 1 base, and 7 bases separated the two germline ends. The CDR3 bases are TGCGCCAGCAGCTTGGATGGTTCGAACACTGAAGCTTTCTTT. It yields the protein CASSLDGSNTEAFF.

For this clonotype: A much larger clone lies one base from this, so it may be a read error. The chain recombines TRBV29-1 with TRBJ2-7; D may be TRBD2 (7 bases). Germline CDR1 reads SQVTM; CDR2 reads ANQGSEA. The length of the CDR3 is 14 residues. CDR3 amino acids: CSVEDKGGSYEQHF. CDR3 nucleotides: TGCAGCGTTGAAGACAAGGGGGGGTCCTACGAGCAGCACTTC.

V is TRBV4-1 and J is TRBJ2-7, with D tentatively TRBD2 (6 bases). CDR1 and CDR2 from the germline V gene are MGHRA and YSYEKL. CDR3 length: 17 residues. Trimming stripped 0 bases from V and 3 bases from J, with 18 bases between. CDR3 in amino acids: CASSQEAPEEGNYEQYF. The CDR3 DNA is TGCGCCAGCAGCCAAGAAGCTCCAGAGGAGGGAAACTACGAGCAGTACTTC.

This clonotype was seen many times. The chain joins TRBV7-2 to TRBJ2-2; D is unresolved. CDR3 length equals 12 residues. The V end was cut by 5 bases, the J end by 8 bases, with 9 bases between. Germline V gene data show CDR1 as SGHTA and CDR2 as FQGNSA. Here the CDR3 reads CASSAAQGELFF. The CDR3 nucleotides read TGTGCCAGCAGCGCGGCACAAGGGGAGCTGTTTTTT. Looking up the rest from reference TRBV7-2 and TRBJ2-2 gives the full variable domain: GAGVSQSPSNKVTEKGKDVELRCDPISGHTALYWYRQSLGQGLEFLIYFQGNSAPDKSGLPSDRFSAERTGGSVSTLTIQRTQQEDSAVYLCASSAAQGELFFGEGSRLTVL.

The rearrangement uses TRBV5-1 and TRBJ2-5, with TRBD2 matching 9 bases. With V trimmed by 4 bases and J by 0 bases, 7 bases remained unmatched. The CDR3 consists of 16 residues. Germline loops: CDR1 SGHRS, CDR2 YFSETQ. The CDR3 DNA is TGCGCCAGCAGCCCCCGGGCTAGCGGGAACCAAGAGACCCAGTACTTC. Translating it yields CASSPRASGNQETQYF.

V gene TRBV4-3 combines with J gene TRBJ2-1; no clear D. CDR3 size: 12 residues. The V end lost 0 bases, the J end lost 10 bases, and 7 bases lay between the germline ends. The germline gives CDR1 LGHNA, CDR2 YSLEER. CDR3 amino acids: CASSQDPGEQFF. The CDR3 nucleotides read TGCGCCAGCAGCCAAGATCCCGGGGAGCAGTTCTTC.

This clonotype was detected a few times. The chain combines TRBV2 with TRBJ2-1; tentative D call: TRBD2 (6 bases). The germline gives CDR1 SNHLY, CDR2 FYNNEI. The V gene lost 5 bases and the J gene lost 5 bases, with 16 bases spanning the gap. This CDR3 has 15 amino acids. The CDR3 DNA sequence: TGTGCCAGCAGTCTATCCGGGAGTAGACACAATGAGCAGTTCTTC. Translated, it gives CASSLSGSRHNEQFF.

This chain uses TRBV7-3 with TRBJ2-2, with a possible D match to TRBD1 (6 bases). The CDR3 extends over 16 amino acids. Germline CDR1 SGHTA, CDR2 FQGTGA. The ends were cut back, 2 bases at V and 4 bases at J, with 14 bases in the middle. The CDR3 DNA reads TGTGCCAGCAGCTTAGGCCTCGGACAGTCCACCGGGGAGCTGTTTTTT. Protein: CASSLGLGQSTGELFF. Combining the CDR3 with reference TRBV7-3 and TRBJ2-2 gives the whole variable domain GAGVSQTPSNKVTEKGKYVELRCDPISGHTALYWYRQSLGQGPEFLIYFQGTGAADDSGLPNDRFFAVRPEGSVSTLKIQRTERGDSAVYLCASSLGLGQSTGELFFGEGSRLTVL.

CDR3 DNA sequence: TGTGCCAGCAGCGGACGTTTAGAAGTGACTGAAGCTTTCTTT. Its translation: CASSGRLEVTEAFF. This chain uses TRBV6-2 or TRBV6-3 with TRBJ1-1, with D unclear. The length of the CDR3 is 14 residues. Germline V lookup: CDR1 MNHEY, CDR2 SVGEGT. V was cut by 6 bases and J by 5 bases, with 16 bases left in between.

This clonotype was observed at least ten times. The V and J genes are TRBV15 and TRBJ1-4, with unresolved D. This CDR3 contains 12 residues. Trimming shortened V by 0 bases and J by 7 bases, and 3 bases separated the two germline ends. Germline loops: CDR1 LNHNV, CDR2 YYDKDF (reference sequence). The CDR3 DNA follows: TGTGCCACCAGCAGAGAGGGTGAAAAACTGTTTTTT. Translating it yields CATSREGEKLFF.

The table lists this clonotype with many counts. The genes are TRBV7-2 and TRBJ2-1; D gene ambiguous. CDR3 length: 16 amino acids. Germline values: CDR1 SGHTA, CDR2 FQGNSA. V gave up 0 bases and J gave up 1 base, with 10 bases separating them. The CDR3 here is CASSLAGSISYNEQFF. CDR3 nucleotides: TGTGCCAGCAGCTTAGCGGGTAGTATTTCCTACAATGAGCAGTTCTTC.

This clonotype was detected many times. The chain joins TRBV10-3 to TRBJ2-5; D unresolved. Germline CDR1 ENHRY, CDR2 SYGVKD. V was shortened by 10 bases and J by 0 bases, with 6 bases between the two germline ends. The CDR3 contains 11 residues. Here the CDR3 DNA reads TGTGCCACAGCGTACCAAGAGACCCAGTACTTC. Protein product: CATAYQETQYF.

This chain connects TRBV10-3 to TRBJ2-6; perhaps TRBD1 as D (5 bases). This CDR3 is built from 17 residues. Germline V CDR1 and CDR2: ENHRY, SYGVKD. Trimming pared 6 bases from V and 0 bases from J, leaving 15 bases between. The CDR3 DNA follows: TGTGCCATCAGGAAGGACACCGTCCACTCTGGGGCCAACGTCCTGACTTTC. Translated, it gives CAIRKDTVHSGANVLTF.

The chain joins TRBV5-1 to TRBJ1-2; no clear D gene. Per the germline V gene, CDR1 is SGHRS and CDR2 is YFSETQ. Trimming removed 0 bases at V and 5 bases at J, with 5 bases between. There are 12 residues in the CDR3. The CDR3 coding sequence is TGCGCCAGCAGCTTGGAACGTTATGGCTACACCTTC. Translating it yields CASSLERYGYTF.

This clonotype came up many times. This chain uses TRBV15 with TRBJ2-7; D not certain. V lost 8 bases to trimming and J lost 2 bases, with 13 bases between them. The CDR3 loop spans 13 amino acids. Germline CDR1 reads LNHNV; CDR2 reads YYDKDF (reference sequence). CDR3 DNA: TGTGCCACCCGACCGCGGAGCACCTACGAGCAGTACTTC. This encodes CATRPRSTYEQYF.

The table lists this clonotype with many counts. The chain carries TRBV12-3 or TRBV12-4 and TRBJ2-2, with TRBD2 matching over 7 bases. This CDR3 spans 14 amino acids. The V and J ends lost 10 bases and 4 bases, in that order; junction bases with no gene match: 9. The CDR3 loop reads CAISEGRGTGELFF. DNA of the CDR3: TGTGCCATTAGCGAGGGGAGGGGCACCGGGGAGCTGTTTTTT.

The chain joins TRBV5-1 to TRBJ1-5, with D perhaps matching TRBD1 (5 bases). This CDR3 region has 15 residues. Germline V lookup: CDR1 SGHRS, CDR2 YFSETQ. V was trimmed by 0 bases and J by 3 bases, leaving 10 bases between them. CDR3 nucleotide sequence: TGCGCCAGCAGCTTGGCCGGGGCAGCCAATCAGCCCCAGCATTTT. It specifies CASSLAGAANQPQHF.

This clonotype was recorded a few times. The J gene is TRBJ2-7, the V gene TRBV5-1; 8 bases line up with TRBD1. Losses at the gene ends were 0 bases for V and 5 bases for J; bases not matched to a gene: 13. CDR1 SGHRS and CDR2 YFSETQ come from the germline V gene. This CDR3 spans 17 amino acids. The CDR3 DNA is TGCGCCAGCAGCTTGGTGCCCGACAGGGGCCTTTTGAACGAGCAGTACTTC. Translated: CASSLVPDRGLLNEQYF.

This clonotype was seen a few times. CDR3 sequence (DNA): TGCAGTGCTAGAGTCTTAATGAGACAGGGTCCCACCGGGGAGCTGTTTTTT. It encodes CSARVLMRQGPTGELFF. The V call is TRBV20-1, the J call TRBJ2-2; 7 positions match TRBD1. Losses at the gene ends were 1 base for V and 4 bases for J; bases not matched to a gene: 12. Germline assignment: CDR1 DFQATT and CDR2 SNEGSKA (reference sequence). This CDR3 is 17 amino acids long.

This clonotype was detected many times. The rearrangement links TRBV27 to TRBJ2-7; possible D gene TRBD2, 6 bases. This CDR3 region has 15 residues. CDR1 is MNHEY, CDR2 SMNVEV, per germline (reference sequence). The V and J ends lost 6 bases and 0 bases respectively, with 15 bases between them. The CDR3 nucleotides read TGTGCCAGCAGCCGGGGACTCCCGAGCTCCTACGAGCAGTACTTC. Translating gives CASSRGLPSSYEQYF.

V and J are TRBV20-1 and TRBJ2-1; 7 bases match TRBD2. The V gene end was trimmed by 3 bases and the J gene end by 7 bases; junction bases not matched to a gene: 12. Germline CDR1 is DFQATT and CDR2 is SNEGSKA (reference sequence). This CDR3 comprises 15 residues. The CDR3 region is CSASQSGKRRNEQFF. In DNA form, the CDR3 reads TGCAGTGCTAGCCAGAGCGGGAAGAGGCGGAATGAGCAGTTCTTC.

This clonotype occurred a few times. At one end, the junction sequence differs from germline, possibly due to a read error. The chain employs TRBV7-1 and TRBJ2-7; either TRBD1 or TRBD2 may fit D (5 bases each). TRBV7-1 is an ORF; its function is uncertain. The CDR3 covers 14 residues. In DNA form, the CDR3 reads TGTGCCAGCAGCCCAGCGGCAGGGTCCTACGAGCAGTACTTC. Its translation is CASSPAAGSYEQYF.

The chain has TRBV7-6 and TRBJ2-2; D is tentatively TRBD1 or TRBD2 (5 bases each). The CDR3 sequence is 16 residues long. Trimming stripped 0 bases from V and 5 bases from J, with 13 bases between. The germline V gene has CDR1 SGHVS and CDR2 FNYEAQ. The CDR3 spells CASSLAGTVITGELFF. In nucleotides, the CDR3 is TGTGCCAGCAGCTTAGCCGGGACGGTAATTACCGGGGAGCTGTTTTTT.

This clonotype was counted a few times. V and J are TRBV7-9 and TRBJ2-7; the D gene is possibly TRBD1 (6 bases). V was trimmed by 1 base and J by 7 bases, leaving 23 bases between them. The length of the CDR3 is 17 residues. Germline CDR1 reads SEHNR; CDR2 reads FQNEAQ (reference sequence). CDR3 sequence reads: CASSLVWAGTLNGEQYF. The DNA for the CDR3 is TGTGCCAGCAGCTTAGTTTGGGCAGGGACATTGAACGGGGAGCAGTACTTC.

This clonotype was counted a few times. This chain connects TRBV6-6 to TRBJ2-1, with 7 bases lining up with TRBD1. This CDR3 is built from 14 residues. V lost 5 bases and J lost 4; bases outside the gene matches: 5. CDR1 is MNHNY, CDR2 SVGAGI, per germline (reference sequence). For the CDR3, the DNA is TGTGCCAGCAGTAACCGGGACAGTTACAATGAGCAGTTCTTC. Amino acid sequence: CASSNRDSYNEQFF.